The rows below give T cell receptor beta chains drawn from one sample of a study of blood T cell repertoires in COVID-19. Only in-frame clones appear in the TCRdb table, and some are missing; sequencing was by immunoSEQ multiplex PCR. The table records 250,000 to 350,000 clones, around 89% of them present only once. What was sequenced was PBMCs or T cells enriched from blood (not recorded which). The receptors originated from a woman between 18 and 29 years old who had recovered from COVID-19. The CDR3 runs from the conserved cysteine through the conserved F or W. The order of the fields is clone size, D gene, J gene, V gene, CDR3 DNA, CDR3 protein. A D gene is named only where the DNA matches it firmly. For some rows the clone size is stated as once, few or many, or as a class when expanded; others skip it.

size: NA; D: NA; J: TRBJ1-2; V: TRBV3-1/TRBV3-2; DNA: TGTGCCAGCAGCCGATACAGGGAGACCGGGGGCTACACCTTC; CDR3: CASSRYRETGGYTF
size: once; D: NA; J: TRBJ2-5; V: TRBV5-4; DNA: TGTGCCAGCAGCTCTCCCGGGACTTTGGAGACCCAGTACTTC; CDR3: CASSSPGTLETQYF
size: NA; D: NA; J: TRBJ1-6; V: TRBV25-1; DNA: TGTGCCAGCAGTGAATCCAGGGGTTGGGGTTCACCCCTCCACTTT; CDR3: CASSESRGWGSPLHF
size: NA; D: NA; J: TRBJ1-1; V: TRBV11-2; DNA: TGTGCCAGCAGCTTCATTCGGGGGTGGGGCACTGAAGCTTTCTTT; CDR3: CASSFIRGWGTEAFF
size: once; D: TRBD2; J: TRBJ2-7; V: TRBV6-5; DNA: TGTGCCAGCAGTTCCCACCCGGGAGGAATCTACGAGCAGTACTTC; CDR3: CASSSHPGGIYEQYF
size: NA; D: TRBD1; J: TRBJ1-2; V: TRBV6-4; DNA: TGTGCCAGCAGTGACCCTATCACAGGGGTCGGCTACACCTTC; CDR3: CASSDPITGVGYTF
size: NA; D: NA; J: TRBJ1-2; V: TRBV19; DNA: TGTGCCAGTAGTATCGGCAGGGGCTATGGCTACACCTTC; CDR3: CASSIGRGYGYTF
size: NA; D: NA; J: TRBJ2-7; V: TRBV19; DNA: TGTGCCAGTAGTATTGGGCTCTCTGAGCAGTACTTC; CDR3: CASSIGLSEQYF
size: NA; D: NA; J: TRBJ1-6; V: TRBV15; DNA: TGTGCCACCAGCCTAGAAGAGGGTTATTCACCCCTCCACTTT; CDR3: CATSLEEGYSPLHF
size: NA; D: NA; J: TRBJ1-6; V: TRBV12-2; DNA: TGTGCAAGTCGCCTAGGTGGCAGGAGGTCACCCCTCCACTTT; CDR3: CASRLGGRRSPLHF